This T cell receptor (beta chain) came from a study of blood T cell repertoires in COVID-19. Study context: The United States, Italy and Spain were the sources of the acute and convalescent COVID-19 samples. Sources were T cells, B-cell-depleted T cells, or PBMCs; the material itself was cDNA or gDNA.

This CDR3 spans 16 amino acids. Trimming cost V 5 bases and J 0 bases; bases outside gene matches: 5. Germline V lookup: CDR1 SEHNR, CDR2 FQNEAQ (reference sequence). In the original workflow: Quantification of nucleated cells was approximated via reference gene primer amplification. Profiling relied on immunoSEQ multiplex PCR, and the TCRdb table lists in-frame clones only, not all of them. The D gene and trimming were derived from the DNA, and the V and J assignments and clone size from that table. Of 270,000 or so clones listed, over 70% are singletons. The chain links TRBV7-9 to TRBJ1-5, with TRBD1 identical over 9 bases. The specimen was peripheral blood. The clonotype originates from a human donor in a cohort sampled during active COVID-19. CDR3 protein: CASSPTGGNSNQPQHF. The CDR3 DNA follows: TGTGCCAGCAGCCCGACAGGGGGAAATAGCAATCAGCCCCAGCATTTT.